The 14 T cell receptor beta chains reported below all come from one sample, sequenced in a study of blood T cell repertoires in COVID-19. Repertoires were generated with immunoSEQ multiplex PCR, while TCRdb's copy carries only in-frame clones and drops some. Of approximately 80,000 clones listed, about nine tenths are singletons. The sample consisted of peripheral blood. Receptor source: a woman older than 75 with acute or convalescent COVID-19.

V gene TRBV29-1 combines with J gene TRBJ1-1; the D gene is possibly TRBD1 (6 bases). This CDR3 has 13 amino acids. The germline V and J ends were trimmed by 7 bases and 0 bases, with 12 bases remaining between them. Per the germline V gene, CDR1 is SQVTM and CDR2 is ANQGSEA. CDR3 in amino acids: CSAIRQVNTEAFF. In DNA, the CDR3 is TGCAGCGCGATCCGACAGGTGAACACTGAAGCTTTCTTT.

The CDR3 region is CASSLGTGSTEKLFF. CDR3 bases: TGCGCCAGCAGCCTAGGGACAGGGAGTACTGAAAAACTGTTTTTT. The rearrangement uses TRBV5-1 and TRBJ1-4, with TRBD1 identical over 9 bases. Germline V CDR1 and CDR2: SGHRS, YFSETQ. The CDR3 length is 15 residues. J lost 7 bases, V lost 4 bases, and 8 bases had no gene match.

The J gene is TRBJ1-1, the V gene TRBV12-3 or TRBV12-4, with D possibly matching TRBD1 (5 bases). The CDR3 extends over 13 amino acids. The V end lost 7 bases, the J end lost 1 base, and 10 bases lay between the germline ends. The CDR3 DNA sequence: TGTGCCAGCACCTTGACAGAGAACACTGAAGCTTTCTTT. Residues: CASTLTENTEAFF.

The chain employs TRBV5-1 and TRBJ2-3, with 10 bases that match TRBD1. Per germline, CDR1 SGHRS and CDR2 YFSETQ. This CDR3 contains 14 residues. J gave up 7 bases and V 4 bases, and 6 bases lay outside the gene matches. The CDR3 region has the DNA TGCGCCAGCAGCAAGACAGGGGGCGCATATACGCAGTATTTT. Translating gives CASSKTGGAYTQYF.

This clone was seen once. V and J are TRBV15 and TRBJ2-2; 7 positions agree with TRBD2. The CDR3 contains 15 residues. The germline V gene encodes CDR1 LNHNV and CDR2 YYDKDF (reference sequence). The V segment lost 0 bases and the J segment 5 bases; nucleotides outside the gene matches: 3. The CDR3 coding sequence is TGTGCCACCAGCAGAGATCGGGGAGGGACCGGGGAGCTGTTTTTT. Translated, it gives CATSRDRGGTGELFF.

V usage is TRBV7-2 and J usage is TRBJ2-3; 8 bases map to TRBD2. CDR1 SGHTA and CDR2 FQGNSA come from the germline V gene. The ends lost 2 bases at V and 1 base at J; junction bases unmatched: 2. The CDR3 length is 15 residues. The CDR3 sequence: CASSLQAGGTDTQYF. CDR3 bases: TGTGCCAGCAGCTTACAAGCGGGGGGCACAGATACGCAGTATTTT.

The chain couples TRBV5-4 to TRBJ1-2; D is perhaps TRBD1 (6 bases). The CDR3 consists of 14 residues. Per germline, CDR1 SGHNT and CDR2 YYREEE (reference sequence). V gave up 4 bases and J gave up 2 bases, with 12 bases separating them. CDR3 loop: CASSPGGPNYGYTF. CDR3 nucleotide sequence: TGTGCCAGCAGCCCCGGGGGGCCCAACTATGGCTACACCTTC.

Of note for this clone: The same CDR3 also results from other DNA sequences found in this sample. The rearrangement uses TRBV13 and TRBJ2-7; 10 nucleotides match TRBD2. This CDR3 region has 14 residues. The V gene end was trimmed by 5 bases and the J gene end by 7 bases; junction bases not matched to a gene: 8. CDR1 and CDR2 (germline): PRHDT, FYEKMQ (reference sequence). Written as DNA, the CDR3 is TGTGCCAGCAGCAGACTAGCGGGCGGGGGGGAGCAGTACTTC. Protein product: CASSRLAGGGEQYF. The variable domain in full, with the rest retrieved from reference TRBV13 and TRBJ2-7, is AAGVIQSPRHLIKEKRETATLKCYPIPRHDTVYWYQQGPGQDPQFLISFYEKMQSDKGSIPDRFSAQQFSDYHSELNMSSLELGDSALYFCASSRLAGGGEQYFGPGTRLTVT.

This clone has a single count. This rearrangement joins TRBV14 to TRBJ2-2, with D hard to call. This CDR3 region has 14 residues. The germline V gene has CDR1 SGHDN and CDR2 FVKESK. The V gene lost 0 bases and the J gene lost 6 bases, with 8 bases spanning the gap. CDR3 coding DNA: TGTGCCAGCAGCCAAGATATGTTTGCCGGGGAGCTGTTTTTT. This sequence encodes CASSQDMFAGELFF.

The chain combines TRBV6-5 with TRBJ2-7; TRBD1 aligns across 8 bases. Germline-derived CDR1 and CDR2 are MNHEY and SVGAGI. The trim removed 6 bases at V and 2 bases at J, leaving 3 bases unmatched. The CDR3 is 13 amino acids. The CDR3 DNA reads TGTGCCAGCAGCATACAGGGGGCCTACGAGCAGTACTTC. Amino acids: CASSIQGAYEQYF.

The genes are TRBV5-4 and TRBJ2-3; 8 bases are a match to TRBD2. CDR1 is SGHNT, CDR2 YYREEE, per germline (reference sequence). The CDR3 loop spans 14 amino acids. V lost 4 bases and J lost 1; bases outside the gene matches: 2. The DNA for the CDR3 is TGTGCCAGCAGCGCGGGAGGAGGCACAGATACGCAGTATTTT. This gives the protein CASSAGGGTDTQYF. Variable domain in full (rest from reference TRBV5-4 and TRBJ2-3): ETGVTQSPTHLIKTRGQQVTLRCSSQSGHNTVSWYQQALGQGPQFIFQYYREEENGRGNFPPRFSGLQFPNYSSELNVNALELDDSALYLCASSAGGGTDTQYFGPGTRLTVL.

As DNA, the CDR3 is TGTGCCTGGATGCGATCGGGGAATTCACCCCTCCACTTT. This sequence encodes CAWMRSGNSPLHF. The gene calls are TRBV30 and TRBJ1-6; the D is unclear. Trimming removed 4 bases from V and 7 bases from J, with 11 bases in between. The CDR3 length is 13 residues. Germline loops: CDR1 GTSNPN, CDR2 SVGIG (reference sequence).

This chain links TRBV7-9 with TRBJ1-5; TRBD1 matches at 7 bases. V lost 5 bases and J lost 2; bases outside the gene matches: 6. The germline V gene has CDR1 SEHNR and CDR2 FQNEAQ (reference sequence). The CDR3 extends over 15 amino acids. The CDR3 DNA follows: TGTGCCAGCAGCATAGGGACAGTGGGCAATCAGCCCCAGCATTTT. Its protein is CASSIGTVGNQPQHF.

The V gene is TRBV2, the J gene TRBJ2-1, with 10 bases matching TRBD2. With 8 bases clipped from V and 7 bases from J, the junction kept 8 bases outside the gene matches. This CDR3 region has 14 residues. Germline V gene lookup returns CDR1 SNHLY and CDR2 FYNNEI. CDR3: CASGSGGAVNEQFF. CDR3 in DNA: TGTGCCAGCGGGAGCGGGGGGGCCGTAAATGAGCAGTTCTTC.